One T cell receptor (beta chain) is described in this entry. This table comes from immunoSEQ multiplex PCR, and its TCRdb copy is limited to in-frame clones, with some not included. Of fewer than 85,000 clones listed, over 80% are singletons. The CDR3 has 14 amino acids. The ends were cut back, 4 bases at V and 0 bases at J, with 9 bases in the middle. In germline, CDR1 is SGHTA, CDR2 FQGNSA. The source of the sample is a study of blood T cell repertoires in COVID-19. In the study overall: Both acute and convalescent COVID-19 samples were obtained from the United States, Italy and Spain.

The sequenced sample consisted of peripheral blood. This clonotype originated in a man aged 50-59 years with active COVID-19. The rearrangement uses TRBV7-2 and TRBJ1-2; perhaps TRBD1 as D (6 bases). This chain's CDR3 is CASSSGVANYGYTF. DNA of the CDR3: TGTGCCAGCAGCTCAGGGGTAGCTAACTATGGCTACACCTTC.